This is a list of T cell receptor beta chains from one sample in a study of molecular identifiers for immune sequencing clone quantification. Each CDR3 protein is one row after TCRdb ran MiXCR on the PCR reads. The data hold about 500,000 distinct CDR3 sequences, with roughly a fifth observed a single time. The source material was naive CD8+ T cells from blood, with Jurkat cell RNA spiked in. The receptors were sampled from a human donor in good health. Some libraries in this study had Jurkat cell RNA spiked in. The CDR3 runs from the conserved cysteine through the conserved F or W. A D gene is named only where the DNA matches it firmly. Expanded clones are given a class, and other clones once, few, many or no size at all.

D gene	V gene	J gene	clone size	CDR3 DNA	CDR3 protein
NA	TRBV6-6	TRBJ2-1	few	TGTGCCAGCAGTTACTCGACCGCCCTAATCTACAATGAGCAGTTCTTC	CASSYSTALIYNEQFF
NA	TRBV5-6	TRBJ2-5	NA	TGTGCCAGCAACCCAACTGAGGGTTCCGAGACCCAGTACTTC	CASNPTEGSETQYF
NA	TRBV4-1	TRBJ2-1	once	TGCGCCAGCAGCCGCCGGGAGAGAGACCATGAGCAGTTCTTC	CASSRRERDHEQFF
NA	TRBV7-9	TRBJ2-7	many	TGTGCCAGCAGCCCTGACCAGAGCTCCTACGAGCAGTACTTC	CASSPDQSSYEQYF
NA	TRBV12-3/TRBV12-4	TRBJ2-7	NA	TGTGCCAGCAGTGGGAACGGAACCTACGGGCAGTACTTC	CASSGNGTYGQYF
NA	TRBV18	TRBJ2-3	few	TGTGCCAGCTCACCATACGCCACAGATACGCAGTATTTT	CASSPYATDTQYF
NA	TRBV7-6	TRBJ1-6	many	TGTGCCAGCAGCCAGATGCGCTCCTATAATTCACCCCTCCACTTT	CASSQMRSYNSPLHF
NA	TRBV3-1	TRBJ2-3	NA	TGTGCCAGCAGCCAAGCGGCGGCCCACATCGATACGCAGTATTTT	CASSQAAAHIDTQYF
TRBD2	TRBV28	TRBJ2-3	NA	TGTGCCAGCAGTTTCCTTGGGGCGGGAGGGCCCCCAGATACGCAGTATTTT	CASSFLGAGGPPDTQYF
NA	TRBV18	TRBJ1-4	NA	TGTGCCAGCTCACCAGGCGAAAGGGGACACGATGAAAAACTGTTTTTT	CASSPGERGHDEKLFF
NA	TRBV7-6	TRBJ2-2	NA	TGTGCCAGCAGCTTAGCTTATAGGGCCTCGAACACCGGGGAGCTGTTTTTT	CASSLAYRASNTGELFF
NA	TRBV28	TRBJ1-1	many	TGTGCCAGCAGTTTGGGGAGGGTGTCTGAAGCTTTCTTT	CASSLGRVSEAFF
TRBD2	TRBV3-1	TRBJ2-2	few	TGTGCCAGCAGCCAAGATCCCGGGACTAGCGGGAGAGACACCGGGGAGCTGTTTTTT	CASSQDPGTSGRDTGELFF
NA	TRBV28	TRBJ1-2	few	TGTGCCAGCAGTCACACAAGATCCCCTTATGGCTACACCTTC	CASSHTRSPYGYTF
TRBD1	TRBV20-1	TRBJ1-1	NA	TGCAGTGCTAGAGACAAAAACAGGGGGCTCTCGGGGACTGAAGCTTTCTTT	CSARDKNRGLSGTEAFF
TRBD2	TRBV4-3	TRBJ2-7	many	TGCGCCAGCAGCCCAGCCCCCGGGGGGGCCTACGAGCAGTACTTC	CASSPAPGGAYEQYF
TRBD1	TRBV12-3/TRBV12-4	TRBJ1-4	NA	TGTGCCAGCAGTTTGGCGGGGACAGGAGTAGAAAAACTGTTTTTT	CASSLAGTGVEKLFF
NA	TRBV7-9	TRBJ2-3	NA	TGTGCCAGCAGCCCCTATCAGGGGGGCGAGGGAGATACGCAGTATTTT	CASSPYQGGEGDTQYF
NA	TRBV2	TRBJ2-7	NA	TGTGCCAGCAGTCAGCCTCGGAGGGGGTCGGGAGAGCAGTACTTC	CASSQPRRGSGEQYF
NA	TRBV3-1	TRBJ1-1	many	TGTGCCAGCAGCCAAGCGGACACCGGTGACACTGAAGCTTTCTTT	CASSQADTGDTEAFF